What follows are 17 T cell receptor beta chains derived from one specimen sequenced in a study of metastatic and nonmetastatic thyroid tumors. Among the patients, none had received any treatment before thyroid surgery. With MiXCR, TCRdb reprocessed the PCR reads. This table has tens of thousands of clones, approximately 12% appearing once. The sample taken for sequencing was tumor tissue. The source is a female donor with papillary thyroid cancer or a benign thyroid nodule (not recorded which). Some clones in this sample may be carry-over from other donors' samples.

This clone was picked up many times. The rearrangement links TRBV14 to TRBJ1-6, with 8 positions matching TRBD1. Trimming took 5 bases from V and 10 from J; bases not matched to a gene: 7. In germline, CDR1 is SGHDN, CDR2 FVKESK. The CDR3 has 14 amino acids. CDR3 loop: CASSAGRGRSPLHF. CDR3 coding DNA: TGTGCCAGCAGCGCGGGCAGGGGGCGATCACCCCTCCACTTT.

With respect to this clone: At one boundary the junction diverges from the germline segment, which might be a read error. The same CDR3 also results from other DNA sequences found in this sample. The DNA of the CDR3 is TGCAGCGTTGATCCCCTAGGCTCAGCTAACTATGGATACACCTTC. It is translated as CSVDPLGSANYGYTF. The V and J genes are TRBV29-1 and TRBJ1-2; D remains unclear. The CDR3 is made up of 15 amino acids. Germline CDR1 reads SQVTM; CDR2 reads ANQGSEA.

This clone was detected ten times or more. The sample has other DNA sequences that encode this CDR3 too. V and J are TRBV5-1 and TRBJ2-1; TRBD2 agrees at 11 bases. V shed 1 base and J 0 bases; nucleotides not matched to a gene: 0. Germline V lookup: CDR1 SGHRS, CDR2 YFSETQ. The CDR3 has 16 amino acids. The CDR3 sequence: CASSLTSGGSYNEQFF. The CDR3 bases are TGCGCCAGCAGCTTGACTAGCGGGGGCTCCTACAATGAGCAGTTCTTC.

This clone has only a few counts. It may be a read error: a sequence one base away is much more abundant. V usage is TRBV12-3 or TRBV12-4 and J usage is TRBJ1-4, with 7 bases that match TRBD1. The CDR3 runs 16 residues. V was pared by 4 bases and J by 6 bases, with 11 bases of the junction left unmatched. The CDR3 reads CASSSESTGLDEKLFF. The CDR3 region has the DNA TGTGCCAGCAGTTCTGAATCGACAGGGTTGGATGAAAAACTGTTTTTT.

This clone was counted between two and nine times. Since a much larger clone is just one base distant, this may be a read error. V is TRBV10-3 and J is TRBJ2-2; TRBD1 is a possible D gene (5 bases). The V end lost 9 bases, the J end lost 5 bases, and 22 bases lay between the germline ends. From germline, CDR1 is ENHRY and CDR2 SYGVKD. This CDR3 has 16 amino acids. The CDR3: CAISSPQALKTGELFF. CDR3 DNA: TGTGCCATTTCCAGTCCACAGGCACTGAAAACCGGGGAGCTGTTTTTT.

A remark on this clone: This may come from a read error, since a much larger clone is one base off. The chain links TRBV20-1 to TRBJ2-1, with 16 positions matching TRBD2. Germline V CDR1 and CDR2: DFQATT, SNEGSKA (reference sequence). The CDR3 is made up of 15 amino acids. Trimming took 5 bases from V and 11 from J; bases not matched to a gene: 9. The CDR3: CSARGLAGGRHKQFF. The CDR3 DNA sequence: TGCAGTGCTCGGGGACTAGCGGGAGGGCGGCATAAGCAGTTCTTC.

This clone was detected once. The CDR3 loop is CASSHTLFAEAFF. The CDR3 DNA reads as TGCGCCAGCAGCCATACATTGTTTGCTGAAGCTTTCTTT. The V call is TRBV5-1, the J call TRBJ1-1; no definite D call. Germline CDR1 reads SGHRS; CDR2 reads YFSETQ. The CDR3 is 13 residues long. Trimming pared 4 bases from V and 6 bases from J, leaving 13 bases between. Full variable domain (rest looked up from reference TRBV5-1 and TRBJ1-1): KAGVTQTPRYLIKTRGQQVTLSCSPISGHRSVSWYQQTPGQGLQFLFEYFSETQRNKGNFPGRFSGRQFSNSRSEMNVSTLELGDSALYLCASSHTLFAEAFFGQGTRLTVV.

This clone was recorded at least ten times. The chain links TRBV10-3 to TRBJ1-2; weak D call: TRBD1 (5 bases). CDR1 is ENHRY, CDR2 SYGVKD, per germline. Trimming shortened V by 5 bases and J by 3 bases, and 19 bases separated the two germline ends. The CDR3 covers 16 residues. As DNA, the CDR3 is TGTGCCATCAGTCCTCCGGGAGACAGAACTTACTATGGCTACACCTTC. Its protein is CAISPPGDRTYYGYTF.

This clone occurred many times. The CDR3: CASSLERMNTEAFF. In DNA form, the CDR3 reads TGTGCCAGCAGCTTAGAGCGGATGAACACTGAAGCTTTCTTT. The chain employs TRBV7-8 and TRBJ1-1, with unresolved D. The CDR3 length is 14 residues. V lost 1 base and J lost 0, with 6 bases in between. Per germline, CDR1 SGHVS and CDR2 FQNEAQ.

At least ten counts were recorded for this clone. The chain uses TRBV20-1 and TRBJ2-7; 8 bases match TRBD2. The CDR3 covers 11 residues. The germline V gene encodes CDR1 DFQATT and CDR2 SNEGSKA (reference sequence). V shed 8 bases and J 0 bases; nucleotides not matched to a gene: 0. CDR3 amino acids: CSSGSSYEQYF. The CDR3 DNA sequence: TGCAGTAGCGGGAGCTCCTACGAGCAGTACTTC.

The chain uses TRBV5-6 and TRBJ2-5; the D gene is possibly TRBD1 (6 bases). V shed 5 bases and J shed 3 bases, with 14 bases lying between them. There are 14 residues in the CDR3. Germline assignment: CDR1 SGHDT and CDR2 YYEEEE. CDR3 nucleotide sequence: TGTGCCAGCAGTTGGGGGACAACGAAAGAGACCCAGTACTTC. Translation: CASSWGTTKETQYF.

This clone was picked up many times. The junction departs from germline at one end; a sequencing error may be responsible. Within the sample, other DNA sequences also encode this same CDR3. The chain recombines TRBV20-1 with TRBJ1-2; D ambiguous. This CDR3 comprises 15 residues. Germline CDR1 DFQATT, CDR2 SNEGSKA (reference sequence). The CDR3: CSARVKALGDYGYTF. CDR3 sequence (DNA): TGCAGTGCTAGAGTCAAGGCCCTGGGAGACTATGGTTACACCTTC.

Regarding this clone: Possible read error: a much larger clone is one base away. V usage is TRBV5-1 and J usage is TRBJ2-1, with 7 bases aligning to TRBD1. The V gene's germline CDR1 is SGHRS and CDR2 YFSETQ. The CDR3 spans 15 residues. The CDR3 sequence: CANSLVGGGDNEQFF. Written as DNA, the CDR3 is TGCGCCAACAGCTTGGTAGGGGGCGGTGACAATGAGCAGTTCTTC. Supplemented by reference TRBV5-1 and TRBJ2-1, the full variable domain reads KAGVTQTPRYLIKTRGQQVTLSCSPISGHRSVSWYQQTPGQGLQFLFEYFSETQRNKGNFPGRFSGRQFSNSRSEMNVSTLELGDSALYLCANSLVGGGDNEQFFGPGTRLTVL.

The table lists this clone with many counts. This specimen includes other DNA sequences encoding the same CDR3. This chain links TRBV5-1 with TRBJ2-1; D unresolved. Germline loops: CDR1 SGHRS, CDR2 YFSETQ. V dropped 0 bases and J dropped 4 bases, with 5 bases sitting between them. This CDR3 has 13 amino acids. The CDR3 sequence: CASSLDTYNEQFF. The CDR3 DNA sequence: TGCGCCAGCAGCTTGGATACTTACAATGAGCAGTTCTTC.

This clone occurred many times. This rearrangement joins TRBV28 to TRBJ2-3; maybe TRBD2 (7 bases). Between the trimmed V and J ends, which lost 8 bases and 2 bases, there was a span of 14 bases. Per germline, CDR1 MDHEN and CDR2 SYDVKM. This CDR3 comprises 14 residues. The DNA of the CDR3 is TGTGCCAGCGGGGAGGGGGGGCCCACAGATACGCAGTATTTT. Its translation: CASGEGGPTDTQYF.

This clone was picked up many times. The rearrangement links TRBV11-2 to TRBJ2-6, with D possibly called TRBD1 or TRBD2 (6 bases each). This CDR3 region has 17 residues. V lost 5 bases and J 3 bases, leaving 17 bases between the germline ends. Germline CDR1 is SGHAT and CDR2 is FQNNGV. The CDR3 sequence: CASSRGPGHGGANVLTF. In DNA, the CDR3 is TGTGCCAGCAGCCGGGGGCCAGGGCATGGTGGGGCCAACGTCCTGACTTTC.

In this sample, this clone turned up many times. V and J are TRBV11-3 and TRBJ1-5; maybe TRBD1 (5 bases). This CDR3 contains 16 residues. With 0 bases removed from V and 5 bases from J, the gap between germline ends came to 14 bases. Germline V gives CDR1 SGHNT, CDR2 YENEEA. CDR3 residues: CASSLDSTEKYQPQHF. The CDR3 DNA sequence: TGTGCCAGCAGCTTAGATTCGACAGAGAAGTATCAGCCCCAGCATTTT.